One sample yielded the 22 T cell receptor beta chains listed below, sequenced in a study of OX40 agonist ivuxolimab in advanced cancers. Data came from immunoSEQ multiplex PCR; TCRdb stores just in-frame clones and leaves some out. The sample has around 50,000 clones; less than 85% are singletons. The sequencing used CD4+ or CD8+ T cells sorted from blood, collected in a trial of the OX40 agonist ivuxolimab. The receptors were sampled from an adult with an advanced solid tumor such as melanoma, head and neck, liver or kidney cancer.

The chain employs TRBV5-1 and TRBJ2-3; 8 bases fit TRBD1. The CDR3 is made up of 16 amino acids. Looked up from germline, CDR1 is SGHRS and CDR2 is YFSETQ. V was clipped by 4 bases and J by 2 bases; unmatched bases: 9. This CDR3 reads CASSLLTGANTDTQYF. The CDR3 bases are TGCGCCAGCAGCCTACTGACAGGGGCAAACACAGATACGCAGTATTTT.

The gene calls are TRBV7-2 and TRBJ2-7; D is tentatively TRBD1 or TRBD2 (5 bases each). The CDR3 runs 15 residues. V was pared by 0 bases and J by 4 bases, with 13 bases between. Germline V gives CDR1 SGHTA, CDR2 FQGNSA. CDR3 sequence reads: CASSLAPGAYYEQYF. CDR3 DNA: TGTGCCAGCAGCTTAGCGCCCGGGGCCTATTACGAGCAGTACTTC.

CDR3 in amino acids: CASSIPGLGYNEQFF. DNA of the CDR3: TGTGCCAGCAGCATACCGGGACTAGGGTACAATGAGCAGTTCTTC. The rearrangement uses TRBV7-2 and TRBJ2-1, with 8 bases lining up with TRBD2. Trimming cost V 5 bases and J 4 bases; bases outside gene matches: 7. Germline CDR1 is SGHTA and CDR2 is FQGNSA. The length of the CDR3 is 15 residues. The whole variable domain, remainder taken from reference TRBV7-2 and TRBJ2-1, is GAGVSQSPSNKVTEKGKDVELRCDPISGHTALYWYRQSLGQGLEFLIYFQGNSAPDKSGLPSDRFSAERTGGSVSTLTIQRTQQEDSAVYLCASSIPGLGYNEQFFGPGTRLTVL.

The chain uses TRBV5-6 and TRBJ2-7; D may be TRBD1 (6 bases). The CDR3 runs 13 residues. Per germline, CDR1 SGHDT and CDR2 YYEEEE. Trimming took off 2 bases at V and 9 bases at J, with 15 bases between the two ends. The chain's CDR3 is CASSFSRGGGQYF. The CDR3 bases are TGTGCCAGCAGCTTCTCCAGGGGTGGAGGGCAGTACTTC.

A single count supports this clone. The V gene is TRBV18, the J gene TRBJ2-5; D remains ambiguous. Deletions cut 4 bases from V and 1 base from J, with 25 bases between. CDR1 KGHSH and CDR2 LQKENI come from the germline V gene. There are 19 residues in the CDR3. This CDR3 reads CASSRSTSEVLNLQETQYF. Written as DNA, the CDR3 is TGTGCCAGCTCACGCTCGACCTCCGAAGTACTAAATCTCCAAGAGACCCAGTACTTC.

V and J are TRBV5-1 and TRBJ2-2; tentatively, D is TRBD1 (5 bases). V was clipped by 0 bases and J by 1 base, with 10 bases between them. Germline V gene sequence: CDR1 SGHRS, CDR2 YFSETQ. The CDR3 extends over 16 amino acids. The chain's CDR3 is CASSLGPGMNTGELFF. The DNA for the CDR3 is TGCGCCAGCAGCTTGGGTCCAGGGATGAACACCGGGGAGCTGTTTTTT.

V gene TRBV5-1 combines with J gene TRBJ2-3; 7 nucleotides match TRBD2. The CDR3 is made up of 15 amino acids. The J segment lost 2 bases and the V segment lost 4 bases, leaving 7 bases of the junction unmatched. The germline CDR1 and CDR2 sequences are SGHRS and YFSETQ. The CDR3 DNA is TGCGCCAGCAGCGGGGCCGGGAGGAACACAGATACGCAGTATTTT. Its translation is CASSGAGRNTDTQYF.

This clone appeared a few times. CDR3 sequence (DNA): TGTGCCAGCGGCGGGGCCGGGGAGCTGTTTTTT. It translates to CASGGAGELFF. This chain connects TRBV2 to TRBJ2-2; weak D call: TRBD2 (6 bases). The CDR3 is made up of 11 amino acids. Germline V CDR1 and CDR2: SNHLY, FYNNEI. Trimming removed 8 bases from V and 6 bases from J, with 7 bases in between.

The chain employs TRBV5-4 and TRBJ2-1; 9 bases map to TRBD2. The CDR3 has 15 residues. Germline CDR1 SGHNT, CDR2 YYREEE (reference sequence). J gave up 4 bases and V 7 bases, and 9 bases lay outside the gene matches. CDR3 protein: CASGLSGGIYNEQFF. For the CDR3, the DNA is TGTGCCAGCGGCCTCAGCGGGGGGATATACAATGAGCAGTTCTTC.

This clone was counted a few times. The V call is TRBV18, the J call TRBJ1-1; a weak D match, TRBD1 (5 bases). CDR1 is KGHSH and CDR2 is LQKENI in the germline V gene. Trimming removed 3 bases at V and 1 base at J, with 6 bases between. This CDR3 spans 13 amino acids. In DNA form, the CDR3 reads TGTGCCAGCTCACCGGACAAGAACACTGAAGCTTTCTTT. It yields the protein CASSPDKNTEAFF.

J is TRBJ2-1 and V is TRBV5-1; TRBD2 matches at 8 bases. Germline loops: CDR1 SGHRS, CDR2 YFSETQ. Losses at the gene ends were 4 bases for V and 4 bases for J; bases not matched to a gene: 10. The CDR3 is 16 residues long. DNA for the CDR3: TGCGCCAGCAGCGCAACAACTAGCGGACAATACAATGAGCAGTTCTTC. Its translation: CASSATTSGQYNEQFF.

V and J are TRBV6-6 and TRBJ1-2; no firm D call. The CDR3 has 12 amino acids. Trimming cost V 7 bases and J 3 bases, with 9 bases left between them. CDR1 and CDR2 from the germline V gene are MNHNY and SVGAGI (reference sequence). The CDR3 sequence is CASTGMDYGYTF. DNA of the CDR3: TGTGCCAGCACTGGGATGGACTATGGCTACACCTTC.

This clone was seen more than once but under ten times. The chain uses TRBV5-6 and TRBJ2-3, with TRBD2 matching 10 bases. After removal of 4 bases from V and 7 bases from J, the junction contained 6 bases not matched to a gene. Germline CDR1 SGHDT, CDR2 YYEEEE. The length of the CDR3 is 14 residues. CDR3 coding DNA: TGTGCCAGCAGCCCCCGGACTAGCGGAAATACGCAGTATTTT. This codes for CASSPRTSGNTQYF.

This chain links TRBV4-2 with TRBJ2-7, with D tentatively TRBD1 (6 bases). The ends were cut back, 7 bases at V and 2 bases at J, with 15 bases in the middle. CDR3 length: 14 residues. Germline values: CDR1 LGHNA, CDR2 YNFKEQ. CDR3: CASIKSGTTYEQYF. In nucleotides, the CDR3 is TGTGCCAGCATCAAGTCCGGGACAACCTACGAGCAGTACTTC.

This chain uses TRBV7-3 with TRBJ2-5, with D possibly TRBD1 on 5 matching bases. The CDR3 spans 15 residues. Germline values: CDR1 SGHTA, CDR2 FQGTGA. V dropped 5 bases and J dropped 1 base, with 14 bases sitting between them. The CDR3 sequence is CASSLGAGPQETQYF. The CDR3 nucleotides are TGTGCCAGCAGCCTAGGGGCCGGGCCCCAAGAGACCCAGTACTTC.

CDR3 region: CAIRQGSMGDEQFF. For the CDR3, the DNA is TGTGCCATCAGGCAGGGGTCCATGGGGGATGAGCAGTTCTTC. V usage is TRBV10-3 and J usage is TRBJ2-1; tentative D call: TRBD1 (6 bases). This CDR3 is 14 amino acids long. CDR1 and CDR2 (germline): ENHRY, SYGVKD. Trimming removed 6 bases at V and 8 bases at J, with 17 bases between.

The chain is built from TRBV6-5 and TRBJ2-3; 7 bases match TRBD1. Looked up from germline, CDR1 is MNHEY and CDR2 is SVGAGI. With 6 bases clipped from V and 3 bases from J, the junction kept 3 bases outside the gene matches. CDR3 length equals 13 residues. The CDR3 DNA sequence: TGTGCCAGCAGAAGGGACAGAACAGATACGCAGTATTTT. Translating it yields CASRRDRTDTQYF.

This chain links TRBV9 with TRBJ1-1; D gene ambiguous. V lost 0 bases and J lost 0, with 9 bases in between. The CDR3 spans 15 residues. The germline V gene has CDR1 SGDLS and CDR2 YYNGEE. CDR3 DNA sequence: TGTGCCAGCAGCGTAGGACGGGCGGTGAACACTGAAGCTTTCTTT. Amino acids: CASSVGRAVNTEAFF.

In DNA form, the CDR3 reads TGTGCCAGCAGCTCAGCAGGGACAGGGGGTGAAAAACTGTTTTTT. This sequence encodes CASSSAGTGGEKLFF. V usage is TRBV7-6 and J usage is TRBJ1-4; 11 bases match TRBD1. Germline lookup yields CDR1 SGHVS and CDR2 FNYEAQ. The V segment lost 4 bases and the J segment 7 bases; nucleotides outside the gene matches: 5. The CDR3 spans 15 residues.

This sequence joins TRBV18 and TRBJ1-2; D gene unclear. Trimming cost V 6 bases and J 8 bases, with 16 bases left between them. This CDR3 has 13 residues. CDR1 and CDR2 from the germline V gene are KGHSH and LQKENI. CDR3 in DNA: TGTGCCAGCTCTCTCTCTGTCGGGAACGGCTACACCTTC. It codes for CASSLSVGNGYTF.

The chain is built from TRBV29-1 and TRBJ2-1, with 7 bases lining up with TRBD1. Germline V gene sequence: CDR1 SQVTM, CDR2 ANQGSEA. The CDR3 totals 12 residues. V shed 3 bases, J shed 6 bases, and the junction held 2 bases outside the gene matches. The CDR3 reads CSVDRGTNEQFF. The CDR3 DNA sequence: TGCAGCGTTGACAGGGGGACCAATGAGCAGTTCTTC.

The chain couples TRBV5-6 to TRBJ2-5, with 9 bases matching TRBD1. The CDR3 loop spans 16 amino acids. Trimming at V came to 3 bases and at J to 2 bases, leaving 8 bases not matched to a gene. Germline V gene lookup returns CDR1 SGHDT and CDR2 YYEEEE. CDR3 amino acids: CASSSYRGQGQETQYF. The CDR3, as DNA: TGTGCCAGCAGCTCGTACAGGGGGCAGGGACAAGAGACCCAGTACTTC.